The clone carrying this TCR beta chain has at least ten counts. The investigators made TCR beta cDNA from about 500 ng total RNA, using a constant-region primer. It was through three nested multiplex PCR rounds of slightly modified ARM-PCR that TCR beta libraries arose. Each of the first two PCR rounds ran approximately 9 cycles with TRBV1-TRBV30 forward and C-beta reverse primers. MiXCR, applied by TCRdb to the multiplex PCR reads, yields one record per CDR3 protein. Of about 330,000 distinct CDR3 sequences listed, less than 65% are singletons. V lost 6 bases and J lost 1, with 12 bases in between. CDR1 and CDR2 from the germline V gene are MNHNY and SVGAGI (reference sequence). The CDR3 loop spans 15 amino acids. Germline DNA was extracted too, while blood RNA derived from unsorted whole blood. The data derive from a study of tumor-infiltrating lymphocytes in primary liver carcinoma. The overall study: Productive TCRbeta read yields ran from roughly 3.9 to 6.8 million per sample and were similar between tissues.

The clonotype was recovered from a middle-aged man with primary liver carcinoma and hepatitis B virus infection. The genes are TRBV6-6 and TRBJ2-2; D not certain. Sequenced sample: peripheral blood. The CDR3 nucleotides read TGTGCCAGCAGCTTTACCCCTGGGAACACCGGGGAGCTGTTTTTT. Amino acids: CASSFTPGNTGELFF.